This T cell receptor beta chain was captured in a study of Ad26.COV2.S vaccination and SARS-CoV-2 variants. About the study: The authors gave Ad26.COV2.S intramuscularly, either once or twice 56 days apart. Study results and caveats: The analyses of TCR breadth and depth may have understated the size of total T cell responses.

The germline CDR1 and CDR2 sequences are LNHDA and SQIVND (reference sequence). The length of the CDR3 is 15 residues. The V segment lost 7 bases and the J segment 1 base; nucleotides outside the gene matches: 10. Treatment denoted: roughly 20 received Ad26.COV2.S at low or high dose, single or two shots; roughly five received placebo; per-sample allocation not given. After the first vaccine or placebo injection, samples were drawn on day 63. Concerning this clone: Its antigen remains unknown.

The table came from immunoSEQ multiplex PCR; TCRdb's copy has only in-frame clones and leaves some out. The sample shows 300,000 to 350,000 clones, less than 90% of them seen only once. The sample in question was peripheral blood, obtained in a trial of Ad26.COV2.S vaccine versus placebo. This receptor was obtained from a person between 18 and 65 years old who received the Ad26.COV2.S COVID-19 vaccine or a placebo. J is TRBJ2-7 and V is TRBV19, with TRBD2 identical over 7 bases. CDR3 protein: CASKGGSIGSYEQYF. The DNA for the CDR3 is TGTGCCAGTAAGGGCGGGAGTATAGGGTCCTACGAGCAGTACTTC.